What follows is one TCR beta chain and its context. Which antigen it targets is not known. The junction departs from germline at one end; a sequencing error may be responsible. CDR1 and CDR2, per the germline V gene (reference sequence), are SEHNR and FQNEAQ. The CDR3 contains 15 residues, cysteine and phenylalanine counted. Kept here is only the CDR3 DNA, which spans 45 bases and is read in frame from base 1. This sample stems from a study of T cell changes during pregnancy in multiple sclerosis (dated by TCRdb to the late 2010s). Some background on the complete study: The study examined how the T cell repertoire changed over the course of pregnancy in women with multiple sclerosis.

Libraries came from the immunoSEQ multiplex PCR assay. TCRdb carries this immuneACCESS record with in-frame sequences only. Its versions omit some clonotypes, under half of them owing to an unresolved V gene in the studies checked, with the rest unexplained. In this sample the table shows about 38,000 clones, 85% to 95% of which occur a single time. The ten biggest clones cover about 8.5% of the sample. The source material was CD8+ T cells from peripheral blood mononuclear cells, sampled in the third trimester of pregnancy. The receptor was isolated from a female donor with multiple sclerosis, enrolled in a pregnancy study. The chain is encoded by TRBV7-9 joined to TRBJ1-4; the D region possibly corresponds to TRBD1 (6 bases align). The DNA is TGTGCCTGCAGCTTCATGGGTGGGGGCAATGAAAAACTGTTTTTT. This translates into CACSFMGGGNEKLFF.